This is a list of T cell receptor beta chains from one sample in a study of cytomegalovirus exposure and HLA in healthy donors. TCRdb's table, derived via immunoSEQ multiplex PCR, lists solely in-frame clones and lacks some. Altogether 200,000 to 250,000 clones are present, roughly 80% being singletons, with the ten largest covering about 1.7%. Sequenced material: PBMCs. The receptors stem from a man aged 50 to 60 in good health and CMV-seronegative. Each CDR3 is given with its conserved first and last residue. D genes are given only for firm matches. The size of a clone is reported for some rows only, either as once, few or many, or as a class for expanded clones.

DNA: TGTGCCAGTAGTATCCAGGGGGTAAACACCGGGGAGCTGTTTTTT; CDR3: CASSIQGVNTGELFF; size: NA; J: TRBJ2-2; V: TRBV19; D: TRBD1
DNA: TGTGCCAGCAGCGTAGCGGAAGCGGAGAACACCGGGGAGCTGTTTTTT; CDR3: CASSVAEAENTGELFF; size: NA; J: TRBJ2-2; V: TRBV9; D: NA
DNA: TGCGCCAGCAGCTTGGGATCCAGCGGGTCGGCCGGGGAGCTGTTTTTT; CDR3: CASSLGSSGSAGELFF; size: NA; J: TRBJ2-2; V: TRBV5-1; D: NA
DNA: TGCAGCGTTGAAGGGCAGAGCACAGATACGCAGTATTTT; CDR3: CSVEGQSTDTQYF; size: NA; J: TRBJ2-3; V: TRBV29-1; D: NA
DNA: TGCAGCGTTGAAGATCGGGTCCTAGCCAAAAACATTCAGTACTTC; CDR3: CSVEDRVLAKNIQYF; size: NA; J: TRBJ2-4; V: TRBV29-1; D: NA
DNA: TGCGCCAGCAGCCTGACCCGGGACAGACCCGCGATGTTT; CDR3: CASSLTRDRPAMF; size: NA; J: TRBJ2-3; V: TRBV5-1; D: TRBD1
DNA: TGTGCCAGCACCATCACTGGGGAGGGGATGAACACTGAAGCTTTCTTT; CDR3: CASTITGEGMNTEAFF; size: once; J: TRBJ1-1; V: TRBV5-4; D: NA
DNA: TGTGCTAGTGGTTTTGACAGCAGTGGCGAGCAGTACTTC; CDR3: CASGFDSSGEQYF; size: NA; J: TRBJ2-7; V: TRBV12-5; D: NA
DNA: TGTGCCAGCAGGGGGCTATACAATGAGCAGTTCTTC; CDR3: CASRGLYNEQFF; size: NA; J: TRBJ2-1; V: TRBV2; D: NA
DNA: TGTGCCAGCAGCTTAGGACAGTACCAAGAGACCCAGTACTTC; CDR3: CASSLGQYQETQYF; size: few; J: TRBJ2-5; V: TRBV7-6; D: NA
DNA: TGTGCCATCAGTGAGACAAGCGGGAGTCCCAATGAGCAGTTCTTC; CDR3: CAISETSGSPNEQFF; size: NA; J: TRBJ2-1; V: TRBV10-3; D: TRBD2
DNA: TGTGCCAGCAGCTGGGGGGGGGCAACTAATGAAAAACTGTTTTTT; CDR3: CASSWGGATNEKLFF; size: NA; J: TRBJ1-4; V: TRBV7-2; D: NA
DNA: TGCGCCAGCAGCCAGCCTGGGACTAGCGGCTTCAATGAGCAGTTCTTC; CDR3: CASSQPGTSGFNEQFF; size: NA; J: TRBJ2-1; V: TRBV4-1; D: TRBD2
DNA: TGTGCTAACGCTCGGAGCGTCATAGATACGCAGTATTTT; CDR3: CANARSVIDTQYF; size: NA; J: TRBJ2-3; V: TRBV7-2; D: NA
DNA: TGTGCCAGCAGTTATAGCGGGAGGCCCGGGGAGCTGTTTTTT; CDR3: CASSYSGRPGELFF; size: few; J: TRBJ2-2; V: TRBV6-6; D: TRBD2
DNA: TGTGCCAGCAGCGTAGACGGGCTAGCGGGAGTAACGGATACGCAGTATTTT; CDR3: CASSVDGLAGVTDTQYF; size: NA; J: TRBJ2-3; V: TRBV9; D: TRBD2
DNA: TGCGCCAGCAGCCAGATATTCCAGGGCCCTGAAGCTTTCTTT; CDR3: CASSQIFQGPEAFF; size: few; J: TRBJ1-1; V: TRBV4-1; D: NA
DNA: TGCAGCGTTTTAAAGGGACTAGCGGGAAACAATGAGCAGTTCTTC; CDR3: CSVLKGLAGNNEQFF; size: NA; J: TRBJ2-1; V: TRBV29-1; D: TRBD2
DNA: TGTGCCAGCTCCCTCACCGGGAGATCCTACGAGCAGTACTTC; CDR3: CASSLTGRSYEQYF; size: few; J: TRBJ2-7; V: TRBV18; D: NA
DNA: TGTGCCATCAGTGAGACTAGCTACGAGCAGTACTTC; CDR3: CAISETSYEQYF; size: NA; J: TRBJ2-7; V: TRBV10-3; D: NA